Listed below are T cell receptor beta chains from one sample, sequenced in a study of blood T cell repertoires in COVID-19. Generated by immunoSEQ multiplex PCR, the TCRdb table keeps only in-frame clones and is missing some. Here the sample spans approximately 210,000 clones, 70% to 90% being singletons. Sequenced sample: peripheral blood. The receptors were sampled from a woman in her forties or fifties with active or convalescent COVID-19. The CDR3 runs from the conserved cysteine through the conserved F or W.

CDR3 protein: CASSEDPGTSGRHYNEQFF; V gene: TRBV6-1; J gene: TRBJ2-1
CDR3 protein: CASSPRLAGGWDEQFF; V gene: TRBV7-9; J gene: TRBJ2-1
CDR3 protein: CASTDLAGGGELFF; V gene: TRBV19; J gene: TRBJ2-2
CDR3 protein: CASSRLRGNEQFF; V gene: TRBV5-1; J gene: TRBJ2-1
CDR3 protein: CASTLSRVAKNIQYF; V gene: TRBV5-5; J gene: TRBJ2-4
CDR3 protein: CASSPTSGSRQTQYF; V gene: TRBV4-1; J gene: TRBJ2-5
CDR3 protein: CASSKQGNYGYTF; V gene: TRBV12-3/TRBV12-4; J gene: TRBJ1-2
CDR3 protein: CASSSGRGTVTDTQYF; V gene: TRBV5-1; J gene: TRBJ2-3
CDR3 protein: CASSLAPDAGRSKFF; V gene: TRBV7-6; J gene: TRBJ2-1
CDR3 protein: CASSDRDLNYGYTF; V gene: TRBV2; J gene: TRBJ1-2
CDR3 protein: CASSFLDRDYQPQHF; V gene: TRBV28; J gene: TRBJ1-5
CDR3 protein: CASSLGPVGETQYF; V gene: TRBV5-4; J gene: TRBJ2-5
CDR3 protein: CASSLWGGLNTEAFF; V gene: TRBV28; J gene: TRBJ1-1
CDR3 protein: CASRLGQGKYEQYF; V gene: TRBV6-5; J gene: TRBJ2-7
CDR3 protein: CASSPPDSLGKQYF; V gene: TRBV6-5; J gene: TRBJ2-7
CDR3 protein: CASSLRGNHGYTF; V gene: TRBV19; J gene: TRBJ1-2
CDR3 protein: CASGLAGTEAFF; V gene: TRBV28; J gene: TRBJ1-1
CDR3 protein: CASAHDDSLYEAFF; V gene: TRBV6-5; J gene: TRBJ1-1
CDR3 protein: CASRTGATEAFF; V gene: TRBV27; J gene: TRBJ1-1
CDR3 protein: CASRGGANEKLFF; V gene: TRBV19; J gene: TRBJ1-4
CDR3 protein: CASSLGGGNTEAFF; V gene: TRBV5-1; J gene: TRBJ1-1
CDR3 protein: CASSFLGTGRDGYTF; V gene: TRBV5-5; J gene: TRBJ1-2
CDR3 protein: CASSPWTGGVGNQPQHF; V gene: TRBV28; J gene: TRBJ1-5
CDR3 protein: CAISSQAKGYNEQFF; V gene: TRBV10-3; J gene: TRBJ2-1
CDR3 protein: CASSFSQGKSEKLFF; V gene: TRBV7-2; J gene: TRBJ1-4
CDR3 protein: CASGSTTSGTREQYF; V gene: TRBV12-5; J gene: TRBJ2-7
CDR3 protein: CASSLVYGSTDTQYF; V gene: TRBV5-8; J gene: TRBJ2-3
CDR3 protein: CASSLAGGEGNEQFF; V gene: TRBV5-6; J gene: TRBJ2-1
CDR3 protein: CASSVETSGDPTDTQYF; V gene: TRBV9; J gene: TRBJ2-3
CDR3 protein: CASSLLSRESYNSPLHF; V gene: TRBV18; J gene: TRBJ1-6
CDR3 protein: CASTKSGSGYNEQFF; V gene: TRBV27; J gene: TRBJ2-1
CDR3 protein: CASSLESGGGNTIYF; V gene: TRBV5-1; J gene: TRBJ1-3
CDR3 protein: CASSWGDTGSRGYTF; V gene: TRBV5-6; J gene: TRBJ1-2
CDR3 protein: CATSESPGQGHEKLFF; V gene: TRBV24-1; J gene: TRBJ1-4
CDR3 protein: CASSQGGTNQPQHF; V gene: TRBV3-1/TRBV3-2; J gene: TRBJ1-5
CDR3 protein: CASSLRGGQGSVPYF; V gene: TRBV5-4; J gene: TRBJ1-3
CDR3 protein: CASSRASGNYNEQFF; V gene: TRBV5-1; J gene: TRBJ2-1
CDR3 protein: CSASPFDRGQIYGYTF; V gene: TRBV29-1; J gene: TRBJ1-2
CDR3 protein: CASSSTSGQLTGELFF; V gene: TRBV7-3; J gene: TRBJ2-2
CDR3 protein: CASSLDRTRGYTF; V gene: TRBV11-2; J gene: TRBJ1-2
CDR3 protein: CASSNRQGGGYTF; V gene: TRBV19; J gene: TRBJ1-2
CDR3 protein: CASSNPLGSGNSPLHF; V gene: TRBV27; J gene: TRBJ1-6
CDR3 protein: CASSLNRDYEQYF; V gene: TRBV5-4; J gene: TRBJ2-7
CDR3 protein: CATSDLSRNEQFF; V gene: TRBV24-1; J gene: TRBJ2-1
CDR3 protein: CASSLGTSAVTGELFF; V gene: TRBV10-1; J gene: TRBJ2-2
CDR3 protein: CASSEGLSTDTQYF; V gene: TRBV2; J gene: TRBJ2-3
CDR3 protein: CASSSPGPGYTF; V gene: TRBV7-9; J gene: TRBJ1-2
CDR3 protein: CASSPHTYNSPLHF; V gene: TRBV28; J gene: TRBJ1-6
CDR3 protein: CASSLTEDEQFF; V gene: TRBV7-2; J gene: TRBJ2-1
CDR3 protein: CASSFSRGYNSPLHF; V gene: TRBV27; J gene: TRBJ1-6
CDR3 protein: CAISGGGGNQPQHF; V gene: TRBV10-3; J gene: TRBJ1-5